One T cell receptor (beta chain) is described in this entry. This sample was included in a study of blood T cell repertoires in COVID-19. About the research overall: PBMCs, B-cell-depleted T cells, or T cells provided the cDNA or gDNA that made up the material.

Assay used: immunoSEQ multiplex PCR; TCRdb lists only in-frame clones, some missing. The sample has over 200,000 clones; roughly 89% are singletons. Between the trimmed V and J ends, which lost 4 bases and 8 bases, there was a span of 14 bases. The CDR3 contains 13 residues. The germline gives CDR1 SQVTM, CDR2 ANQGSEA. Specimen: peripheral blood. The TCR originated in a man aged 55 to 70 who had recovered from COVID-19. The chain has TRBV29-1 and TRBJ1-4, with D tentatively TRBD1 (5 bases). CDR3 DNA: TGCAGCGTTGGGCGCCAACCAGGGGAAAAACTGTTTTTT. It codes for CSVGRQPGEKLFF.